A selection of T cell receptor beta chains follows, all from one sample in a study of blood T cells in healthy people across ages. Via MiXCR, TCRdb re-called the 5' RACE reads, giving one row per CDR3 protein. The sample includes almost 800,000 distinct CDR3 sequences, over 45% of them seen just once. The sample taken for sequencing was blood. Receptors originate from a man aged 30-40 years in good health. CDR3s include the opening cysteine and the closing phenylalanine or tryptophan. Fields, in order: J gene, D gene, clone size, V gene, CDR3 protein, CDR3 DNA. The D gene is left open where the match is weak. Rows may omit the clone size; those that give it use once, few, many or a size class.

j_gene: TRBJ1-2; d_gene: NA; abundance: few; v_gene: TRBV2; CDR3aa: CASSEALLVAGYGYTF; CDR3nt: TGTGCCAGCAGTGAAGCGCTTCTGGTGGCAGGTTACGGCTACACCTTC
j_gene: TRBJ2-5; d_gene: NA; abundance: NA; v_gene: TRBV10-3; CDR3aa: CAISERHEGETQYF; CDR3nt: TGTGCCATCAGTGAACGTCATGAGGGAGAGACCCAGTACTTC
j_gene: TRBJ2-1; d_gene: NA; abundance: NA; v_gene: TRBV20-1; CDR3aa: CSARGTPSSYNEQFF; CDR3nt: TGCAGTGCTCGCGGGACTCCCAGCTCCTACAATGAGCAGTTCTTC
j_gene: TRBJ2-5; d_gene: TRBD2; abundance: NA; v_gene: TRBV4-2; CDR3aa: CASSPPTGGQNEQYF; CDR3nt: TGTGCCAGCAGCCCCCCTACGGGGGGTCAGAATGAGCAGTACTTC
j_gene: TRBJ2-1; d_gene: NA; abundance: NA; v_gene: TRBV12-3/TRBV12-4; CDR3aa: CASSFRGLGGEQFF; CDR3nt: TGTGCCAGCAGTTTTCGAGGACTCGGTGGTGAGCAGTTCTTC
j_gene: TRBJ2-1; d_gene: NA; abundance: NA; v_gene: TRBV7-9; CDR3aa: CASSLGGPRSYNEQFF; CDR3nt: TGTGCCAGCAGCTTAGGTGGACCCCGCTCCTACAATGAGCAGTTCTTC
j_gene: TRBJ1-4; d_gene: TRBD1; abundance: NA; v_gene: TRBV7-9; CDR3aa: CATPGTANEKLFF; CDR3nt: TGTGCCACCCCCGGGACAGCTAATGAAAAACTGTTTTTT
j_gene: TRBJ2-7; d_gene: TRBD2; abundance: NA; v_gene: TRBV20-1; CDR3aa: CSASKGPPRGAYEQYF; CDR3nt: TGCAGTGCTAGTAAAGGCCCCCCGCGGGGGGCCTACGAGCAGTACTTC
j_gene: TRBJ2-1; d_gene: TRBD2; abundance: NA; v_gene: TRBV3-1; CDR3aa: CASSQDDPTSRGEEFF; CDR3nt: TGTGCCAGCAGCCAAGATGACCCGACTAGCCGGGGTGAGGAGTTCTTC
j_gene: TRBJ1-1; d_gene: NA; abundance: NA; v_gene: TRBV5-1; CDR3aa: CASSLVTGSAGDTEAFF; CDR3nt: TGCGCCAGCAGCTTAGTTACAGGGTCGGCTGGGGACACTGAAGCTTTCTTT
j_gene: TRBJ2-5; d_gene: TRBD1; abundance: few; v_gene: TRBV29-1; CDR3aa: CSVGDREEFRTQYF; CDR3nt: TGCAGCGTTGGGGACAGGGAGGAATTTCGGACCCAGTACTTC
j_gene: TRBJ2-7; d_gene: NA; abundance: NA; v_gene: TRBV29-1; CDR3aa: CSVAQTGLVGQYF; CDR3nt: TGCAGCGTTGCCCAGACAGGACTGGTCGGGCAGTACTTC
j_gene: TRBJ2-4; d_gene: TRBD2; abundance: few; v_gene: TRBV27; CDR3aa: CASSAGLADIQYF; CDR3nt: TGTGCCAGCAGTGCAGGACTAGCGGACATTCAGTACTTC
j_gene: TRBJ1-5; d_gene: NA; abundance: few; v_gene: TRBV20-1; CDR3aa: CSAREGSGSNQPQHF; CDR3nt: TGCAGTGCTAGAGAGGGTAGCGGTAGCAATCAGCCCCAGCATTTT
j_gene: TRBJ2-5; d_gene: NA; abundance: few; v_gene: TRBV27; CDR3aa: CASTLGGLKETQYF; CDR3nt: TGTGCCAGCACCTTGGGTGGGCTGAAAGAGACCCAGTACTTC
j_gene: TRBJ2-5; d_gene: TRBD1; abundance: few; v_gene: TRBV12-3/TRBV12-4; CDR3aa: CASRTGEQETQYF; CDR3nt: TGTGCCAGCAGGACAGGGGAACAAGAGACCCAGTACTTC
j_gene: TRBJ2-2; d_gene: NA; abundance: NA; v_gene: TRBV29-1; CDR3aa: CSADPGGVTGELFF; CDR3nt: TGCAGCGCAGATCCGGGGGGCGTCACCGGGGAGCTGTTTTTT
j_gene: TRBJ2-4; d_gene: TRBD2; abundance: NA; v_gene: TRBV7-6; CDR3aa: CASSFGLGWEQYF; CDR3nt: TGTGCCAGCAGCTTCGGACTAGGGTGGGAGCAGTACTTC